These 17 T cell receptor beta chains came from one sample sequenced in a study of shared clonotypes between healthy human individuals. Sequencing used immunoSEQ multiplex PCR; TCRdb keeps in-frame clones, though not all of them. The table shows around 2,000,000 clones, with less than 95% occurring only once. Naive CD8 isolation took CD45RO-negative cells positively selected for CCR7 and excluded terminally differentiated effector memory CD45RA+ cells. Sequenced: naive CD8+ T cells sorted from blood. These receptors were taken from a man younger than 35 in good health.

The chain couples TRBV27 to TRBJ1-3; TRBD1 agrees at 7 bases. V lost 7 bases to trimming and J lost 2 bases; unmatched junction nucleotides: 8. CDR1 is MNHEY and CDR2 is SMNVEV in the germline V gene (reference sequence). The length of the CDR3 is 15 residues. Written as DNA, the CDR3 is TGTGCCAGCAAAGAAGGGGGCAACGCTGGAAACACCATATATTTT. Its protein is CASKEGGNAGNTIYF.

V and J are TRBV5-6 and TRBJ2-1, with 13 bases lining up with TRBD2. Germline V CDR1 and CDR2: SGHDT, YYEEEE. This CDR3 has 16 residues. After removal of 0 bases from V and 8 bases from J, the junction contained 5 bases not matched to a gene. The CDR3 loop reads CASSLEGLAGLYEQFF. The CDR3 nucleotides are TGTGCCAGCAGCTTGGAGGGACTAGCGGGATTGTATGAGCAGTTCTTC.

On this clone itself: Other nucleotide sequences from this sample produce the same CDR3. The chain recombines TRBV7-9 with TRBJ2-5; D possibly matches TRBD1 or TRBD2 (5 bases each). Germline CDR1 and CDR2: SEHNR and FQNEAQ (reference sequence). This CDR3 region has 12 residues. V lost 5 bases and J 4 bases, leaving 8 bases between the germline ends. The CDR3 DNA reads as TGTGCCAGCAGCCTGGGGGTAGAGACCCAGTACTTC. Protein: CASSLGVETQYF.

Of note for this clone: Additional DNA sequences in this sample encode the identical CDR3. The chain carries TRBV9 and TRBJ2-7; 11 nucleotides match TRBD2. The CDR3 extends over 13 amino acids. Germline assignment: CDR1 SGDLS and CDR2 YYNGEE. After removal of 5 bases from V and 4 bases from J, the junction contained 2 bases not matched to a gene. CDR3: CASSTSGGYEQYF. The CDR3 bases are TGTGCCAGCAGTACTAGCGGGGGTTACGAGCAGTACTTC.

The chain carries TRBV28 and TRBJ1-5; possibly TRBD1 for D (5 bases). This CDR3 is built from 15 residues. Deletions cut 7 bases from V and 3 bases from J, with 16 bases between. CDR1 is MDHEN and CDR2 is SYDVKM in the germline V gene. CDR3 residues: CASNSLRGDNQPQHF. CDR3 nucleotides: TGTGCCAGCAACTCCCTGCGGGGGGACAATCAGCCCCAGCATTTT.

The CDR3 loop is CASSVPGQGQETQYF. DNA for the CDR3: TGTGCCAGCAGTGTGCCGGGACAGGGCCAAGAGACCCAGTACTTC. The chain links TRBV6-1 to TRBJ2-5, with TRBD1 identical over 9 bases. Germline assignment: CDR1 MNHNS and CDR2 SASEGT. This CDR3 region has 15 residues. After removal of 4 bases from V and 1 base from J, the junction contained 4 bases not matched to a gene.

The chain has TRBV25-1 and TRBJ1-1, with D hard to call. Per germline, CDR1 MGHDK and CDR2 SYGVNS. Trimming removed 2 bases from V and 6 bases from J, with 13 bases in between. CDR3 size: 14 residues. The CDR3 DNA sequence: TGTGCCAGCAGTGAAGTCGGAGGGTTCGCTGAAGCTTTCTTT. This sequence encodes CASSEVGGFAEAFF.

This clone appeared a few times. The sample carries other DNA sequences with the same CDR3. The V gene is TRBV4-1, the J gene TRBJ2-7, with D hard to call. Germline CDR1 reads MGHRA; CDR2 reads YSYEKL. Trimming pared 4 bases from V and 2 bases from J, leaving 9 bases between. This CDR3 has 13 amino acids. The CDR3 here is CASSPGPTYEQYF. The CDR3 nucleotides are TGCGCCAGCAGCCCCGGACCTACCTACGAGCAGTACTTC.

V and J are TRBV6-5 and TRBJ2-7; 14 bases match TRBD2. This CDR3 is built from 14 residues. CDR1 and CDR2 (germline): MNHEY, SVGAGI. V was pared by 8 bases and J by 4 bases, with 4 bases of the junction left unmatched. CDR3 amino acids: CASGTSGSFYEQYF. As DNA, the CDR3 is TGTGCCAGCGGGACTAGCGGGAGTTTTTACGAGCAGTACTTC.

The V and J genes are TRBV7-9 and TRBJ1-1, with a tentative D call TRBD1 (5 bases). The length of the CDR3 is 14 residues. Per germline, CDR1 SEHNR and CDR2 FQNEAQ (reference sequence). V gave up 10 bases and J gave up 0 bases, with 15 bases separating them. The CDR3 coding sequence is TGTGCCACAAGGGGATGGACTATGAACACTGAAGCTTTCTTT. It is translated as CATRGWTMNTEAFF.

This clone appeared a single time. V is TRBV9 and J is TRBJ1-5; D is ambiguous. Germline CDR1 and CDR2: SGDLS and YYNGEE. This CDR3 contains 15 residues. V was shortened by 4 bases and J by 0 bases, with 11 bases between the two germline ends. CDR3 nucleotides: TGTGCCAGCAGCTCCGCGGGTAATAGCAATCAGCCCCAGCATTTT. The encoded protein is CASSSAGNSNQPQHF.

The chain has TRBV6-5 and TRBJ2-7; TRBD1 matches at 8 bases. The junction had 7 bases not matched to a gene; V was cut back by 6 bases and J by 0 bases. In germline, CDR1 is MNHEY, CDR2 SVGAGI. The CDR3 is 15 amino acids. Written as DNA, the CDR3 is TGTGCCAGCAGGACGACAGGGGAAGTCTCCTACGAGCAGTACTTC. Its protein is CASRTTGEVSYEQYF.

The chain has TRBV19 and TRBJ2-7, with no clear D. The CDR3 sequence is 15 residues long. With 3 bases removed from V and 0 bases from J, the gap between germline ends came to 12 bases. CDR1 LNHDA and CDR2 SQIVND come from the germline V gene (reference sequence). CDR3 residues: CASSIDKSSSYEQYF. CDR3 nucleotide sequence: TGTGCCAGTAGTATTGACAAATCGAGCTCCTACGAGCAGTACTTC. Full variable domain (outside the CDR3, taken from reference TRBV19 and TRBJ2-7): DGGITQSPKYLFRKEGQNVTLSCEQNLNHDAMYWYRQDPGQGLRLIYYSQIVNDFQKGDIAEGYSVSREKKESFPLTVTSAQKNPTAFYLCASSIDKSSSYEQYFGPGTRLTVT.

The chain uses TRBV2 and TRBJ2-3, with 9 bases aligning to TRBD1. The length of the CDR3 is 14 residues. Unmatched junction bases numbered 9, after V lost 10 bases and J lost 4 bases. Looked up from germline, CDR1 is SNHLY and CDR2 is FYNNEI. In nucleotides, the CDR3 is TGTGCCAACTGGGACAGGGCAGGCGCAGATACGCAGTATTTT. This codes for CANWDRAGADTQYF.

The gene calls are TRBV7-9 and TRBJ2-7; D is perhaps TRBD1 or TRBD2 (5 bases each). This CDR3 region has 15 residues. Germline V gene data show CDR1 as SEHNR and CDR2 as FQNEAQ (reference sequence). The V end was cut by 4 bases, the J end by 2 bases, with 15 bases between. DNA for the CDR3: TGTGCCAGCAGCTCATCCGACGGGGCACCCTACGAGCAGTACTTC. This codes for CASSSSDGAPYEQYF.

The CDR3 here is CASSLQASTEAFF. CDR3 bases: TGTGCCAGCAGTTTACAGGCTTCGACTGAAGCTTTCTTT. The chain carries TRBV27 and TRBJ1-1; no definite D call. The CDR3 sequence is 13 residues long. The germline CDR1 and CDR2 sequences are MNHEY and SMNVEV (reference sequence). Trimming took off 2 bases at V and 5 bases at J, with 9 bases between the two ends.

The CDR3 DNA sequence: TGTGCCAGCAGGGATTCACAGGGGGCTTGGGACAATGAGCAGTTCTTC. It codes for CASRDSQGAWDNEQFF. The rearrangement uses TRBV2 and TRBJ2-1; 9 bases are a match to TRBD1. Germline CDR1 reads SNHLY; CDR2 reads FYNNEI. Losses at the gene ends were 6 bases for V and 5 bases for J; bases not matched to a gene: 11. The CDR3 has 16 residues.